The table lists the clone carrying this TCR beta chain with a few counts. Its matching antigen is unknown. The V gene lost 4 bases and the J gene lost 0 bases, with 9 bases spanning the gap. CDR1 is MNHEY, CDR2 SVGAGI, per germline. CDR3 size: 15 residues. Multiplex PCR with BIOMED2 TRB-A/B primer pools amplified TRB rearrangements. MiXCR, run by TCRdb on the multiplex PCR reads, gives a single entry per CDR3 protein. The repertoire holds some 4,000 distinct CDR3 sequences, around 27% seen once, with 35% to 55% in the top ten. From blood, about 230-500 ng of genomic DNA served as TRB template. This specimen belongs to a study of T and B cells in COVID-19 patients. About the research overall: Blood was sampled from COVID-19 patients who were either actively infected or recovered. Most recovered patients had mild to moderate COVID-19 treated as outpatients. The recovered cohort's median age was about 35 years, versus 55 to 70 years in active infection. Study-wide results and caveats: In COVID-19 patients, T cell receptor beta variable and joining gene use was reportedly strongly skewed.

The receptor comes from a human donor with active COVID-19. The donor label of this sample is uncertain. The sequenced sample was blood. This chain links TRBV6-5 with TRBJ2-2; tentatively, D is TRBD1 (5 bases). The CDR3 DNA reads TGTGCCAGCAGTTGGACATTCGCGAACACCGGGGAGCTGTTTTTT. It encodes CASSWTFANTGELFF.